Sequencing of this T cell receptor (beta chain) was carried out in a study of cytomegalovirus exposure and HLA in healthy donors. Study findings and constraints: TCR clusters originating in the first cohort tended to co-occur in the approximately 120 validation repertoires, according to a later analysis. Cytomegalovirus status, reportedly, was diagnosed with high specificity and sensitivity by the classifier. The authors listed around 150 TCR beta chains as cytomegalovirus-associated. Specific recognition of CMV antigens was confirmed in vitro for three chains (all CMV-associated).

With respect to this clone: Its specificity is not known. Sequence at one end of the junction differs from germline and may be a read error.

The CDR3 sequence is 15 residues long. Germline V lookup: CDR1 SGHRS, CDR2 YFSETQ. The repertoire was sequenced with immunoSEQ multiplex PCR; TCRdb's copy has only in-frame clones and lacks some. The table includes roughly 250,000 clones, 87% detected once. This sequence joins TRBV5-1 and TRBJ1-6, with 7 bases identical to TRBD1. The receptor was isolated from a man between 18 and 29 years old in good health and CMV-seronegative. The specimen was PBMCs. The CDR3 DNA is TGTGCCAGCAGCAGTTGGACAGGCCTTAATTCACCCCTCCACTTT. Its translation is CASSSWTGLNSPLHF.